This is a list of T cell receptor beta chains from one sample in a study of technical replicates of blood from a handful of donors. Produced via immunoSEQ multiplex PCR; TCRdb's table is partial and in-frame only. The data contain approximately 70,000 clones, about 94% of them singletons. Source material: T cells isolated from PBMCs. All receptors derive from a human donor in good health. Both conserved end residues are part of each CDR3. D genes are given only for firm matches. Some rows have no size entry. The others give once, few or many, or a class for an expanded clone.

TRBJ2-7	.	TRBD2	TRBV4-1	TGCGCCAGCAGCCAAGAGTCGAGTAGCGGGAACTCCTACGAGCAGTACTTC	CASSQESSSGNSYEQYF
TRBJ1-2	.	TRBD1	TRBV4-2	TGTGCCAGCAGCCAAGAAGGACAGGGATTCTATGGCTACACCTTC	CASSQEGQGFYGYTF
TRBJ2-7	.	.	TRBV27	TGTGCCAGCAGTTTAGTAGTAAGGGGCTACGAGCAGTACTTC	CASSLVVRGYEQYF
TRBJ2-7	.	TRBD1	TRBV29-1	TGCAGCGTTAAGACCGGGACAGAATACGAGCAGTACTTC	CSVKTGTEYEQYF
TRBJ2-7	.	TRBD2	TRBV4-1	TGCGCCAGCAGCCAAGATACGCGGGAGCGCTACGAGCAGTACTTC	CASSQDTRERYEQYF
TRBJ2-3	.	.	TRBV20-1	TGCAGTGCTATCAGGGCAGATACGCAGTATTTT	CSAIRADTQYF
TRBJ1-1	.	.	TRBV7-9	TGTGCCAGCAGCTTAAAGTCGGGGATGTTGGCTGAAGCTTTCTTT	CASSLKSGMLAEAFF
TRBJ2-2	few	.	TRBV29-1	TGCAGCGTTGAAGCGGACAGTTTGAACACCGGGGAGCTGTTTTTT	CSVEADSLNTGELFF
TRBJ2-5	.	TRBD1	TRBV9	TGTGCCAGCAGCGTAGTTGGGACAGACCAAGAGACCCAGTACTTC	CASSVVGTDQETQYF
TRBJ1-4	.	TRBD1	TRBV9	TGTGCCAGCAGCGTAGGGTGGACAGGGGGGAATGAAAAACTGTTTTTT	CASSVGWTGGNEKLFF
TRBJ2-1	once	TRBD1	TRBV6-1	TGTGCCAGCAGTGCCCGGGACAGGGGCAACAATGAGCAGTTCTTC	CASSARDRGNNEQFF
TRBJ1-1	.	.	TRBV11-2	TGTGCCAGCAGCCCGTTTCACAAGAACACTGAAGCTTTCTTT	CASSPFHKNTEAFF
TRBJ1-4	once	.	TRBV4-1	TGCGCCAGCAGGGTTTCCGGACTCCGGAATGAAAAACTGTTTTTT	CASRVSGLRNEKLFF
TRBJ2-7	.	.	TRBV4-2	TGTGCCAGCAGCCAGGAACTAGCAGCCTACGAGCAGTACTTC	CASSQELAAYEQYF
TRBJ2-6	.	TRBD1	TRBV28	TGTGCCAGCAGGCCAGGGGGCTCTGGGGCCAACGTCCTGACTTTC	CASRPGGSGANVLTF
TRBJ1-1	.	.	TRBV9	TGTGCCAGCAGCGTCAGCGGGGGAGCGAACACTGAAGCTTTCTTT	CASSVSGGANTEAFF
TRBJ2-7	.	TRBD2	TRBV7-6	TGTGCCAGCAGCCTATGGGGGGGACCCGAGCAGTACTTC	CASSLWGGPEQYF
TRBJ2-6	.	.	TRBV6-6	TGTGCCAGCAGCTCTAGCAGGTCCTCTGGGGCCAACGTCCTGACTTTC	CASSSSRSSGANVLTF
TRBJ1-1	.	TRBD1	TRBV19	TGTGCCAGTAGTAGACAGGGGAATACTGAAGCTTTCTTT	CASSRQGNTEAFF
TRBJ2-7	.	TRBD1	TRBV6-5	TGTGCCAGCAGTTCCCAGTGGGACAGGTTCGAGCAGTACTTC	CASSSQWDRFEQYF
TRBJ1-2	once	.	TRBV7-2	TGTGCCAGCACCTCGCTTAGAGCAACCAGGTACACCTTC	CASTSLRATRYTF
TRBJ2-3	once	.	TRBV7-9	TGTGCCAGCAGCCCATGGGCACAGGGTGAATACCTCACAGATACGCAGTATTTT	CASSPWAQGEYLTDTQYF
TRBJ2-7	.	.	TRBV14	TGTGCCAGCAGCCCTGTTCCCTACGAGCAGTACTTC	CASSPVPYEQYF
TRBJ1-5	.	.	TRBV27	TGTGCCAGCAGTTTACTGGACAGATATCAGCCCCAGCATTTT	CASSLLDRYQPQHF
TRBJ1-2	.	.	TRBV18	TGTGCCAGCTCACCACGAGCGGCGGGGGTTGGCTACACCTTC	CASSPRAAGVGYTF
TRBJ2-7	.	TRBD2	TRBV27	TGTGCCAGCAGGATAGGGACTAGCGGTAGACAGGAGTACTTC	CASRIGTSGRQEYF
TRBJ2-7	.	TRBD1	TRBV29-1	TGCAGCGTAACCGGGACAGGGGTTCGCGAGCAGTACTTC	CSVTGTGVREQYF
TRBJ2-5	.	TRBD2	TRBV5-1	TGCGCCAGCACATTGGGAGGGGTGGAGACCCAGTACTTC	CASTLGGVETQYF
TRBJ1-4	.	TRBD1	TRBV5-1	TGCGCCAGCAGCGGGAGGACAGGCCCAACTAATGAAAAACTGTTTTTT	CASSGRTGPTNEKLFF
TRBJ1-1	.	.	TRBV18	TGTGCCAGCTCACCACCCTACGGGTCCACTGAAGCTTTCTTT	CASSPPYGSTEAFF
TRBJ2-3	.	.	TRBV4-1	TGCGCCAGCAGCCAAGTCCTAATTTCTAGCGAAAGCACAGATACGCAGTATTTT	CASSQVLISSESTDTQYF
TRBJ1-4	.	.	TRBV2	TGTGCCAGCAGTGGGAACAGGAATAATGAAAAACTGTTTTTT	CASSGNRNNEKLFF
TRBJ2-1	once	TRBD2	TRBV19	TGTGCCAGTACAAAGCGGGATCCCCGGGATGAGCAGTTCTTC	CASTKRDPRDEQFF
TRBJ2-2	.	TRBD2	TRBV9	TGTGCCAGCAGCTTGGGACTAGCGGGAGTCGGGGAGCTGTTTTTT	CASSLGLAGVGELFF
TRBJ2-1	.	TRBD2	TRBV2	TGTGCCAGAGAAAAGACTAGCGGGAGTATAAATGAGCAGTTCTTC	CAREKTSGSINEQFF
TRBJ2-7	.	TRBD1	TRBV5-1	TGCGCCAGCAGCTTGCTGGGACAGGGAAATGGCGGGAGCACCAACGAGCAGTACTTC	CASSLLGQGNGGSTNEQYF
TRBJ2-7	few	.	TRBV4-1	TGCGCCAGCAGCCACTCACAAAACTACGAGCAGTACTTC	CASSHSQNYEQYF
TRBJ1-5	.	.	TRBV30	TGTGCCTGGAGAAGACAGCCCGGTCAGCCCCAGCATTTT	CAWRRQPGQPQHF
TRBJ2-3	.	.	TRBV14	TGTGCCAGCAGCCAACGAGGCGCAGATACGCAGTATTTT	CASSQRGADTQYF
TRBJ2-2	.	.	TRBV19	TGTGCCAGTTCGTGGACTGAAAACACCGGGGAGCTGTTTTTT	CASSWTENTGELFF
TRBJ1-5	.	TRBD1	TRBV13	TGTGCCAGCAGCCGACAGGGGGAGGTGAACCAGCCCCAGCATTTT	CASSRQGEVNQPQHF
TRBJ1-1	.	.	TRBV19	TGTGCCAGTAGTATTGGCGGGCAGATTAACACTGAAGCTTTCTTT	CASSIGGQINTEAFF
TRBJ2-2	.	TRBD2	TRBV5-6	TGTGCCAGCAGCCCTTTGCTAGCGGGAGACACCGGGGAGCTGTTTTTT	CASSPLLAGDTGELFF
TRBJ2-7	.	.	TRBV6-4	TGTGCCAGCAGAGCGAACTCCAGGGGTAGCTACGAGCAGTACTTC	CASRANSRGSYEQYF
TRBJ2-7	.	.	TRBV29-1	TGCAGCGTTCTACAGCTGTACGAGCAGTACTTC	CSVLQLYEQYF
TRBJ2-7	.	TRBD1	TRBV4-1	TGCGCCAGCAGCCAAGGCCGGGACAGGGGTGTGGAGTACTTC	CASSQGRDRGVEYF
TRBJ2-1	.	TRBD2	TRBV10-3	TGTGCCATCAGTGAGTCCGGGCTAGCGGGAGGTCCGCAGAGCTCCTACAATGAGCAGTTCTTC	CAISESGLAGGPQSSYNEQFF
TRBJ2-3	.	.	TRBV30	TGTGCCTGGATCATAGCCGGCTCCACTACGCAGTATTTT	CAWIIAGSTTQYF
TRBJ2-2	.	TRBD2	TRBV19	TGTGCCAGTAGTATTGTAACTAGCGACACCGGGGAGCTGTTTTTT	CASSIVTSDTGELFF
TRBJ1-1	.	.	TRBV21-1	TGTGCCAGCAGAGGGGGCACTGAAGCTTTCTTT	CASRGGTEAFF
TRBJ1-5	.	TRBD1	TRBV7-9	TGTGCCAGCAGCTTAGTACCCGGGACAGGGGGTTTCAGCAATCAGCCCCAGCATTTT	CASSLVPGTGGFSNQPQHF
TRBJ1-2	.	.	TRBV6-1	TGTGCCAGCAGTGTGTCCTTTAACTATGGCTACACCTTC	CASSVSFNYGYTF
TRBJ1-1	.	TRBD1	TRBV19	TGTGCCAGTAGTGCTATACAGGGGAGATCAGTAAACACTGAAGCTTTCTTT	CASSAIQGRSVNTEAFF
TRBJ1-1	.	TRBD1	TRBV7-9	TGTGCCAGCAGCCTTACAGGGGCCACTGAAGCTTTCTTT	CASSLTGATEAFF
TRBJ2-1	.	.	TRBV4-2	TGTGCCAGCAGCCCACAGGGTTACAATGAGCAGTTCTTC	CASSPQGYNEQFF
TRBJ2-7	.	TRBD1	TRBV25-1	TGTGCCAGCGGGACAGGTTACGAGCAGTACTTC	CASGTGYEQYF
TRBJ2-7	.	.	TRBV28	TGTGCCAGCATTAAGACAGTTCCGGCTCTATCCTACGAGCAGTACTTC	CASIKTVPALSYEQYF
TRBJ1-1	few	.	TRBV4-2	TGTGCCAGCAGCCAAGTTGAATATAACACAATGAACACTGAAGCTTTCTTT	CASSQVEYNTMNTEAFF
TRBJ2-7	.	TRBD2	TRBV4-2	TGTGCCAGCAGCCAAGAGGGGACTAGCGGGACCTACGAGCAGTACTTC	CASSQEGTSGTYEQYF
TRBJ1-1	.	.	TRBV5-4	TGTGCCAGCAGCTCGGGACAGAACACTGAAGCTTTCTTT	CASSSGQNTEAFF